The rows below give T cell receptor beta chains drawn from one sample of a study of CD8 T cells in Susac syndrome. Each CDR3 protein is one row after TCRdb ran MiXCR on the immunoSEQ multiplex PCR reads. The sample shows about 150,000 distinct CDR3 sequences, roughly 96% of them seen only once. The specimen was CD4+ T cells from PBMCs. All receptors come from a human donor with Susac syndrome. Each CDR3 is given with its conserved first and last residue. D genes are given only for firm matches. Clone size is shown for a subset of rows, as once, few, many or a class of expanded clone.

j_gene: TRBJ2-3
d_gene: TRBD2
v_gene: TRBV29-1
abundance: NA
CDR3nt: TGCAGCGTTACAGGACTAGCGGGGGCCCCAATCACAGATACGCAGTATTTT
CDR3aa: CSVTGLAGAPITDTQYF

j_gene: TRBJ2-7
d_gene: TRBD1
v_gene: TRBV2
abundance: NA
CDR3nt: TGTGCCAGCGCGACAGGGAGCTCCTACGAGCAGTACTTC
CDR3aa: CASATGSSYEQYF

j_gene: TRBJ1-2
d_gene: TRBD1
v_gene: TRBV5-1
abundance: NA
CDR3nt: TGCGCCAGCAGCTTGGAGGGACAGCAATATGGCTACACCTTC
CDR3aa: CASSLEGQQYGYTF

j_gene: TRBJ2-1
d_gene: NA
v_gene: TRBV7-2
abundance: NA
CDR3nt: TGTGCCAGCAGCACGGGGAGGACTTACAATGAGCAGTTCTTC
CDR3aa: CASSTGRTYNEQFF

j_gene: TRBJ1-2
d_gene: NA
v_gene: TRBV20-1
abundance: NA
CDR3nt: TGCAGTGCTAAGGACGCCCGTAGCTACACCTTC
CDR3aa: CSAKDARSYTF

j_gene: TRBJ1-2
d_gene: NA
v_gene: TRBV29-1
abundance: NA
CDR3nt: TGCAGCGTTATCGACTCAATGGGGGGTGCCAGAGCTAACTATGGCTACACCTTC
CDR3aa: CSVIDSMGGARANYGYTF

j_gene: TRBJ1-2
d_gene: NA
v_gene: TRBV18
abundance: NA
CDR3nt: TGTGCCAGCTTCGATGCAGGTCGGGTAGATGGCTACACCTTC
CDR3aa: CASFDAGRVDGYTF

j_gene: TRBJ2-5
d_gene: NA
v_gene: TRBV11-2
abundance: NA
CDR3nt: TGTGCCAGCCGTCAGAGTGATGAGACCCAGTACTTC
CDR3aa: CASRQSDETQYF

j_gene: TRBJ2-7
d_gene: NA
v_gene: TRBV27
abundance: NA
CDR3nt: TGTGCCAGCACCGCCGGTGTGGTGCAGTACTTC
CDR3aa: CASTAGVVQYF

j_gene: TRBJ2-1
d_gene: TRBD2
v_gene: TRBV4-1
abundance: NA
CDR3nt: TGCGCCAGCAGCCAAGTCCCACCTCGGCGGGGGGAGCAGTTCTTC
CDR3aa: CASSQVPPRRGEQFF

j_gene: TRBJ1-5
d_gene: TRBD1
v_gene: TRBV20-1
abundance: NA
CDR3nt: TGCAGCGCCGGGACAGGGGACTTTTATCAGCCCCAGCATTTT
CDR3aa: CSAGTGDFYQPQHF

j_gene: TRBJ2-3
d_gene: NA
v_gene: TRBV7-8
abundance: once
CDR3nt: TGTGCCAGCAGCTTAGGAGGTTGGCAACGCACAGATACGCAGTATTTT
CDR3aa: CASSLGGWQRTDTQYF

j_gene: TRBJ2-5
d_gene: TRBD1
v_gene: TRBV5-1
abundance: NA
CDR3nt: TGCGCCAGCAGCCCAGGGACAGGGGGGTACCAAGAGACCCAGTACTTC
CDR3aa: CASSPGTGGYQETQYF

j_gene: TRBJ2-3
d_gene: NA
v_gene: TRBV6-6
abundance: NA
CDR3nt: TGTGCCAGCAGTTTCCCTGGGGGTAGCGAGCAGTATTTT
CDR3aa: CASSFPGGSEQYF

j_gene: TRBJ2-2
d_gene: NA
v_gene: TRBV29-1
abundance: once
CDR3nt: TGCAGCGTTCGGTCGAACACCGGGGAGCTGTTTTTT
CDR3aa: CSVRSNTGELFF

j_gene: TRBJ2-7
d_gene: NA
v_gene: TRBV7-7
abundance: NA
CDR3nt: TGTGCCAGTTCCCCGGGACGGGCGGTGGACGAGCAGTACTTC
CDR3aa: CASSPGRAVDEQYF

j_gene: TRBJ2-1
d_gene: NA
v_gene: TRBV3-1
abundance: NA
CDR3nt: TGTGCCAGCAGCCGAGCAGGGGCGGATGAGCAGTTCTTC
CDR3aa: CASSRAGADEQFF

j_gene: TRBJ1-2
d_gene: TRBD1
v_gene: TRBV7-2
abundance: NA
CDR3nt: TGTGCCAGCAGCCGCCCCGGACAGGGGCTTTATGGCTACACCTTC
CDR3aa: CASSRPGQGLYGYTF

j_gene: TRBJ2-5
d_gene: NA
v_gene: TRBV7-3
abundance: NA
CDR3nt: TGTGCCAGCAGCTTCAGCTCCTTAGACGGAGAGACCCAGTACTTC
CDR3aa: CASSFSSLDGETQYF

j_gene: TRBJ2-2
d_gene: TRBD1
v_gene: TRBV4-1
abundance: NA
CDR3nt: TGCGCCAGCAAATGGCACGACAGGGCAACCGGGGAGCTGTTTTTT
CDR3aa: CASKWHDRATGELFF

j_gene: TRBJ2-1
d_gene: NA
v_gene: TRBV3-1
abundance: NA
CDR3nt: TGTGCCAGCAGCCAAGAGACCGAGACTGAGCAGTTCTTC
CDR3aa: CASSQETETEQFF

j_gene: TRBJ2-1
d_gene: TRBD1
v_gene: TRBV11-2
abundance: once
CDR3nt: TGTGCCAGCAGCCCCCAGGGGGCGGTGGGCAATGAGCAGTTCTTC
CDR3aa: CASSPQGAVGNEQFF

j_gene: TRBJ2-7
d_gene: TRBD2
v_gene: TRBV5-1
abundance: NA
CDR3nt: TGCGCCAGCAGCTCGCGGGGGGCCGAGCAGTACTTC
CDR3aa: CASSSRGAEQYF

j_gene: TRBJ2-3
d_gene: NA
v_gene: TRBV5-6
abundance: NA
CDR3nt: TGTGCCAGCAGCTTGGCCCTAAGGACGCAGTATTTT
CDR3aa: CASSLALRTQYF

j_gene: TRBJ2-1
d_gene: NA
v_gene: TRBV25-1
abundance: NA
CDR3nt: TGTGCCAGCAGTGAATATAGGGTGAATGAGCAGTTCTTC
CDR3aa: CASSEYRVNEQFF

j_gene: TRBJ2-7
d_gene: TRBD1
v_gene: TRBV3-1
abundance: NA
CDR3nt: TGTGCCAGCAGCCCCGGGACAGGGAACTACGAGCAGTACTTC
CDR3aa: CASSPGTGNYEQYF

j_gene: TRBJ1-1
d_gene: NA
v_gene: TRBV3-1
abundance: NA
CDR3nt: TGTGCCAGCAGCCAAGATTCGGATTCAGCCGAAGCTTTCTTT
CDR3aa: CASSQDSDSAEAFF

j_gene: TRBJ2-1
d_gene: NA
v_gene: TRBV3-1
abundance: NA
CDR3nt: TGTGCCAGCAGCCAAACGACAGGCCCCAATGAGCAGTTCTTC
CDR3aa: CASSQTTGPNEQFF

j_gene: TRBJ1-3
d_gene: NA
v_gene: TRBV29-1
abundance: NA
CDR3nt: TGCAGCGTTGAAGGGGCAGGGCAGCACACCATATATTTT
CDR3aa: CSVEGAGQHTIYF

j_gene: TRBJ2-1
d_gene: NA
v_gene: TRBV14
abundance: NA
CDR3nt: TGTGCCAGCAGCGCTACAAGGCATGAGCAGTTCTTC
CDR3aa: CASSATRHEQFF

j_gene: TRBJ2-2
d_gene: NA
v_gene: TRBV5-4
abundance: NA
CDR3nt: TGTGCCAGCAGCTTGGCGGGCAGGGCCACCGGGGAGCTGTTTTTT
CDR3aa: CASSLAGRATGELFF

j_gene: TRBJ1-2
d_gene: NA
v_gene: TRBV9
abundance: NA
CDR3nt: TGTGCCAGCAGCGTAGGACCGATTAGCGATGGCTACACCTTC
CDR3aa: CASSVGPISDGYTF

j_gene: TRBJ2-1
d_gene: NA
v_gene: TRBV12-3/TRBV12-4
abundance: NA
CDR3nt: TGTGCCAGCAGTCCACATGACCGCGCCATAAGCTCCTACAATGAGCAGTTCTTC
CDR3aa: CASSPHDRAISSYNEQFF

j_gene: TRBJ1-1
d_gene: TRBD1
v_gene: TRBV4-3
abundance: NA
CDR3nt: TGCGCCAGCAGCCAAGCCCCAGGGGGGGCAGGGAACACTGAAGCTTTCTTT
CDR3aa: CASSQAPGGAGNTEAFF

j_gene: TRBJ2-5
d_gene: TRBD1
v_gene: TRBV10-3
abundance: NA
CDR3nt: TGTGCCATCAGTGAGCCGGGACAGGGCCTGGAGACCCAGTACTTC
CDR3aa: CAISEPGQGLETQYF

j_gene: TRBJ2-7
d_gene: NA
v_gene: TRBV27
abundance: NA
CDR3nt: TGTGCCAGCAGTTTAAATCGGGGCCCCTCCTACGAGCAGTACTTC
CDR3aa: CASSLNRGPSYEQYF

j_gene: TRBJ2-2
d_gene: NA
v_gene: TRBV3-1
abundance: NA
CDR3nt: TGTGCCAGCAGCGACACCGGGGAGCTGTTTTTT
CDR3aa: CASSDTGELFF

j_gene: TRBJ2-4
d_gene: TRBD1
v_gene: TRBV6-5
abundance: NA
CDR3nt: TGTGCCAGCAGGGCCGGGACAGGAGATGTAAACATTCAGTACTTC
CDR3aa: CASRAGTGDVNIQYF

j_gene: TRBJ2-4
d_gene: NA
v_gene: TRBV6-2/TRBV6-3
abundance: few
CDR3nt: TGTGCCAGCTCCTCACCAGGGACTGCCAAAAACATTCAGTACTTC
CDR3aa: CASSSPGTAKNIQYF

j_gene: TRBJ2-5
d_gene: TRBD1
v_gene: TRBV9
abundance: NA
CDR3nt: TGTGCCAGCAGCCACAGGGGAGTTGGGCAAGAGACCCAGTACTTC
CDR3aa: CASSHRGVGQETQYF

j_gene: TRBJ2-7
d_gene: NA
v_gene: TRBV4-1
abundance: NA
CDR3nt: TGCGCCAGCAGCCAAGATAAGGACGTCCCGGGCGAGCAGTACTTC
CDR3aa: CASSQDKDVPGEQYF

j_gene: TRBJ2-7
d_gene: TRBD1
v_gene: TRBV9
abundance: once
CDR3nt: TGTGCCAGCAGCGTAGGGGACGGGACAGGGTGGAAGCAGTACTTC
CDR3aa: CASSVGDGTGWKQYF

j_gene: TRBJ1-1
d_gene: NA
v_gene: TRBV20-1
abundance: NA
CDR3nt: TGCAGTGCTAGAGAGGGGCCCGGAAGCACTGAAGCTTTCTTT
CDR3aa: CSAREGPGSTEAFF

j_gene: TRBJ2-5
d_gene: TRBD2
v_gene: TRBV3-1
abundance: NA
CDR3nt: TGTGCCAGCAGCGAAGCGGGGGGGCAAGAGACCCAGTACTTC
CDR3aa: CASSEAGGQETQYF

j_gene: TRBJ2-7
d_gene: NA
v_gene: TRBV21-1
abundance: NA
CDR3nt: TGTGCCAGCAGCTTCCCCCCCCACTCTGGAGAGCAGTACTTC
CDR3aa: CASSFPPHSGEQYF

j_gene: TRBJ2-2
d_gene: NA
v_gene: TRBV24-1
abundance: NA
CDR3nt: TGTGCCACCAGTGATCGTTGGGCTGAGAACACCGGGGAGCTGTTTTTT
CDR3aa: CATSDRWAENTGELFF

j_gene: TRBJ2-5
d_gene: TRBD2
v_gene: TRBV2
abundance: once
CDR3nt: TGTGCCAGCAGTGAAGCTTGGCTAGCGGGGGGCCGAGAGACCCAGTACTTC
CDR3aa: CASSEAWLAGGRETQYF

j_gene: TRBJ2-1
d_gene: TRBD1
v_gene: TRBV23-1
abundance: NA
CDR3nt: TGCGCCAGCAGTCAGCTGACAGGGTCCGTGGTTAACCATTACAATGAGCAGTTCTTC
CDR3aa: CASSQLTGSVVNHYNEQFF

j_gene: TRBJ2-3
d_gene: NA
v_gene: TRBV4-3
abundance: NA
CDR3nt: TGCGCCAGCAGCCAAGCCCAAGGGCAGCGGGGCACAGATACGCAGTATTTT
CDR3aa: CASSQAQGQRGTDTQYF

j_gene: TRBJ1-1
d_gene: NA
v_gene: TRBV3-1
abundance: NA
CDR3nt: TGTGCCAGCAGCCATGTACAGGGGAACACTGAAGCTTTCTTT
CDR3aa: CASSHVQGNTEAFF

j_gene: TRBJ1-1
d_gene: TRBD1
v_gene: TRBV5-6
abundance: NA
CDR3nt: TGTGCCAGCAGCTTTGCCGGACAGGACGGGACTGAAGCTTTCTTT
CDR3aa: CASSFAGQDGTEAFF

j_gene: TRBJ1-2
d_gene: NA
v_gene: TRBV5-8
abundance: NA
CDR3nt: TGTGCCAGCACCCGGATCAGAATCTCTAACTATGGCTACACCTTC
CDR3aa: CASTRIRISNYGYTF

j_gene: TRBJ2-4
d_gene: TRBD1
v_gene: TRBV6-4
abundance: NA
CDR3nt: TGTGCCAGCAGTGCCGCCTCCGGGGACAGCCCATTCTTGGTCATTCAGTACTTC
CDR3aa: CASSAASGDSPFLVIQYF

j_gene: TRBJ2-5
d_gene: NA
v_gene: TRBV7-9
abundance: NA
CDR3nt: TGTGCCAGCAGCTTTTTTCTGGGGGCCCTCCAAGAGACCCAGTACTTC
CDR3aa: CASSFFLGALQETQYF

j_gene: TRBJ2-7
d_gene: NA
v_gene: TRBV5-1
abundance: NA
CDR3nt: TGCGCCAGCAGCTTGGGACCGGCCCGGAGCTCCTACGAGCAGTACTTC
CDR3aa: CASSLGPARSSYEQYF